These 28 T cell receptor beta chains were sequenced from one sample in a study of blood T cell repertoires in COVID-19. The method was immunoSEQ multiplex PCR; TCRdb's version includes in-frame clones alone and lacks a portion of them. This table holds fewer than 250,000 clones, roughly 84% found once. Sequenced: PBMCs or T cells enriched from blood (not recorded which). The receptors derive from a man aged 30 to 39 in a cohort exposed to, infected with or recovered from COVID-19 (not recorded which).

The CDR3 reads CASSLGQGGSYNEQFF. The CDR3 DNA reads TGTGCCAGCAGCTTAGGACAGGGAGGCTCCTACAATGAGCAGTTCTTC. This chain links TRBV11-2 with TRBJ2-1; D might be TRBD1 (7 bases). CDR3 length equals 16 residues. The germline V gene has CDR1 SGHAT and CDR2 FQNNGV. The V end lost 1 base, the J end lost 0 bases, and 10 bases lay between the germline ends.

This chain uses TRBV4-2 with TRBJ2-2; no clear D. This CDR3 comprises 14 residues. Germline V gene data show CDR1 as LGHNA and CDR2 as YNFKEQ. Trimming removed 0 bases from V and 3 bases from J, with 5 bases in between. CDR3 nucleotide sequence: TGTGCCAGCAGCCAAGATGAGTACACCGGGGAGCTGTTTTTT. It translates to CASSQDEYTGELFF.

The CDR3 nucleotides are TGCGCCAGCAGCGAAGGACCGAGGGATTCCAATAGCAATCAGCCCCAGCATTTT. Residues: CASSEGPRDSNSNQPQHF. The chain couples TRBV5-1 to TRBJ1-5; D gene ambiguous. CDR3 length equals 18 residues. CDR1 is SGHRS and CDR2 is YFSETQ in the germline V gene. Between the trimmed V and J ends, which lost 4 bases and 0 bases, there was a span of 20 bases.

The chain is built from TRBV27 and TRBJ1-6; no reliable D call. V lost 2 bases to trimming and J lost 0 bases, with 11 bases between them. The germline V gene encodes CDR1 MNHEY and CDR2 SMNVEV (reference sequence). This CDR3 contains 17 residues. The CDR3 sequence is CASSLGEFSSYNSPLHF. The CDR3 nucleotides are TGTGCCAGCAGTTTAGGGGAGTTTAGCTCCTATAATTCACCCCTCCACTTT.

The J gene is TRBJ2-4, the V gene TRBV18; 9 nucleotides agree with TRBD1. V was pared by 6 bases and J by 8 bases, with 11 bases of the junction left unmatched. The CDR3 is 15 amino acids. Germline V CDR1 and CDR2: KGHSH, LQKENI. CDR3 in DNA: TGTGCCAGCTCGTTTCCTCAGGACAGGGGAGACATTCAGTACTTC. The encoded protein is CASSFPQDRGDIQYF.

V and J are TRBV28 and TRBJ2-7; possible D gene TRBD1, 6 bases. Germline lookup yields CDR1 MDHEN and CDR2 SYDVKM. Trimming took off 7 bases at V and 4 bases at J, with 17 bases between the two ends. CDR3 length: 14 residues. The CDR3 DNA reads TGTGCCAGCACGGCAGGGGAAGTCTCATACGAGCAGTACTTC. Residues: CASTAGEVSYEQYF. The full variable domain, its missing parts supplied by reference TRBV28 and TRBJ2-7, is DVKVTQSSRYLVKRTGEKVFLECVQDMDHENMFWYRQDPGLGLRLIYFSYDVKMKEKGDIPEGYSVSREKKERFSLILESASTNQTSMYLCASTAGEVSYEQYFGPGTRLTVT.

This clone was seen just once. J is TRBJ1-1 and V is TRBV28, with TRBD1 as a possible D gene (5 bases). Trimming shortened V by 2 bases and J by 0 bases, and 10 bases separated the two germline ends. CDR3 length: 15 amino acids. CDR1 and CDR2 from the germline V gene are MDHEN and SYDVKM. The CDR3 nucleotides are TGTGCCAGCAGTTTAAAAGACAGATTGAACACTGAAGCTTTCTTT. Encoded protein: CASSLKDRLNTEAFF.

The chain joins TRBV7-2 to TRBJ1-3, with D tentatively TRBD1 (5 bases). The CDR3 has 14 amino acids. Germline CDR1 is SGHTA and CDR2 is FQGNSA. Trimming took off 1 base at V and 2 bases at J, with 6 bases between the two ends. The CDR3 DNA reads TGTGCCAGCAGCTTAGTCAGGGCTGGAAACACCATATATTTT. It specifies CASSLVRAGNTIYF. Full variable domain (outside the CDR3, taken from reference TRBV7-2 and TRBJ1-3): GAGVSQSPSNKVTEKGKDVELRCDPISGHTALYWYRQSLGQGLEFLIYFQGNSAPDKSGLPSDRFSAERTGGSVSTLTIQRTQQEDSAVYLCASSLVRAGNTIYFGEGSWLTVV.

This clone was counted a single time. The genes are TRBV6-5 and TRBJ2-5; D is possibly TRBD1 (5 bases). The V gene lost 4 bases and the J gene lost 9 bases, with 18 bases spanning the gap. Germline CDR1 and CDR2: MNHEY and SVGAGI. CDR3 length: 14 amino acids. CDR3 sequence reads: CASSFRRQNPPQYF. Written as DNA, the CDR3 is TGTGCCAGCAGTTTCCGCCGACAGAACCCTCCCCAGTACTTC.

The chain carries TRBV5-1 and TRBJ2-7; 10 bases are a match to TRBD2. With 0 bases clipped from V and 7 bases from J, the junction kept 16 bases outside the gene matches. The CDR3 spans 18 residues. The germline V gene encodes CDR1 SGHRS and CDR2 YFSETQ. CDR3 coding DNA: TGCGCCAGCAGCTTGGCGGGGCTAGCGGGAGACTTGCTGGGAGAGCAGTACTTC. This gives the protein CASSLAGLAGDLLGEQYF.

The CDR3 DNA follows: TGTGCCAGCAGCCTCCGTCTCCCTGAAGCTTTCTTT. Translating it yields CASSLRLPEAFF. The chain links TRBV7-8 to TRBJ1-1; D call uncertain. The ends were cut back, 5 bases at V and 6 bases at J, with 10 bases in the middle. The CDR3 extends over 12 amino acids. Germline assignment: CDR1 SGHVS and CDR2 FQNEAQ.

The gene calls are TRBV28 and TRBJ1-2; D remains unclear. V lost 5 bases to trimming and J lost 0 bases, with 13 bases between them. There are 15 residues in the CDR3. Germline V gives CDR1 MDHEN, CDR2 SYDVKM. The CDR3 is CASSLEQRTNYGYTF. The CDR3 nucleotides are TGTGCCAGCAGTCTCGAACAGAGAACTAACTATGGCTACACCTTC.

The chain recombines TRBV19 with TRBJ2-7; D is possibly TRBD1 (6 bases). The germline V gene encodes CDR1 LNHDA and CDR2 SQIVND (reference sequence). V was pared by 3 bases and J by 5 bases, with 14 bases between. This CDR3 comprises 14 residues. CDR3 sequence (DNA): TGTGCCAGTAGTATGGGGGCAGGGGCAAACGAGCAGTACTTC. Translation gives CASSMGAGANEQYF.

The gene calls are TRBV13 and TRBJ2-4, with D possibly TRBD2 on 7 matching bases. CDR3 length: 16 amino acids. Trimming pared 5 bases from V and 0 bases from J, leaving 14 bases between. From germline, CDR1 is PRHDT and CDR2 FYEKMQ (reference sequence). The CDR3 DNA reads TGTGCCAGCAGCCCTGGGGGGGCTCTAGCCAAAAACATTCAGTACTTC. Translated, it gives CASSPGGALAKNIQYF.

The V gene is TRBV27, the J gene TRBJ2-2, with D perhaps TRBD2 (5 bases). This CDR3 is 16 amino acids long. The V and J ends lost 5 bases and 0 bases respectively, with 13 bases between them. Per germline, CDR1 MNHEY and CDR2 SMNVEV (reference sequence). This CDR3 reads CASSARTVTNTGELFF. The CDR3 bases are TGTGCCAGCAGTGCCCGGACTGTAACGAACACCGGGGAGCTGTTTTTT.

This rearrangement joins TRBV20-1 to TRBJ2-2, with 9 bases identical to TRBD2. With V trimmed by 3 bases and J by 7 bases, 6 bases remained unmatched. The germline gives CDR1 DFQATT, CDR2 SNEGSKA (reference sequence). CDR3 size: 14 residues. The chain's CDR3 is CSASRGRVNGELFF. CDR3 DNA sequence: TGCAGTGCTAGTCGCGGGAGGGTTAACGGGGAGCTGTTTTTT.

The rearrangement links TRBV6-2 or TRBV6-3 to TRBJ1-5; TRBD1 might be the D (5 bases). Per the germline V gene, CDR1 is MNHEY and CDR2 is SVGEGT. The CDR3 length is 17 residues. Trimming left V 0 bases short and J 5 bases short, with 17 bases between. The CDR3 sequence: CASSYSNYRQPDQPQHF. DNA of the CDR3: TGTGCCAGCAGTTACTCGAATTATCGACAGCCGGATCAGCCCCAGCATTTT.

This chain joins TRBV25-1 and TRBJ1-2; the D is unclear. The V gene's germline CDR1 is MGHDK and CDR2 SYGVNS. Trimming cost V 2 bases and J 0 bases, with 7 bases left between them. This CDR3 region has 14 residues. The CDR3 DNA follows: TGTGCCAGCAGTGAACAGCGGACTAACTATGGCTACACCTTC. Its protein is CASSEQRTNYGYTF.

V gene TRBV20-1 combines with J gene TRBJ2-7; D gene unclear. The CDR3 contains 11 residues. The germline CDR1 and CDR2 sequences are DFQATT and SNEGSKA (reference sequence). The CDR3: CSVVELREQYF. The CDR3 bases are TGCAGCGTTGTGGAGCTCCGGGAGCAGTACTTC.

The chain carries TRBV7-9 and TRBJ2-7, with TRBD2 matching 13 bases. Germline CDR1 SEHNR, CDR2 FQNEAQ (reference sequence). J lost 7 bases, V lost 8 bases, and 5 bases had no gene match. The CDR3 is made up of 13 amino acids. CDR3 coding DNA: TGTGCCAGCCGAGGGACTAGCGGGATTGAGCAGTACTTC. Its protein is CASRGTSGIEQYF.

The chain joins TRBV14 to TRBJ1-2; 7 bases agree with TRBD1. In germline, CDR1 is SGHDN, CDR2 FVKESK. This CDR3 spans 13 amino acids. Trimming cost V 6 bases and J 2 bases; bases outside gene matches: 3. This chain's CDR3 is CASRATGNYGYTF. In DNA, the CDR3 is TGTGCCAGCAGAGCGACAGGGAACTATGGCTACACCTTC.

This clone occurred a few times. The chain employs TRBV4-1 and TRBJ1-1, with TRBD1 matching over 7 bases. The V gene's germline CDR1 is MGHRA and CDR2 YSYEKL. The length of the CDR3 is 15 residues. V lost 0 bases to trimming and J lost 11 bases; unmatched junction nucleotides: 12. The CDR3 coding sequence is TGCGCCAGCAGCCAAGATGACAGGGACACCAGAGGCGCTTTCTTT. Translated: CASSQDDRDTRGAFF.

This rearrangement joins TRBV5-5 to TRBJ2-7; perhaps TRBD1 as D (6 bases). The CDR3 sequence is 15 residues long. V gave up 3 bases and J gave up 2 bases, with 15 bases separating them. The germline V gene has CDR1 SGHKS and CDR2 YYEKEE (reference sequence). CDR3 region: CASSSTGTPTYEQYF. The CDR3 bases are TGTGCCAGCAGCTCAACCGGGACACCGACCTACGAGCAGTACTTC. Full variable domain (remainder filled in from reference TRBV5-5 and TRBJ2-7): DAGVTQSPTHLIKTRGQQVTLRCSPISGHKSVSWYQQVLGQGPQFIFQYYEKEERGRGNFPDRFSARQFPNYSSELNVNALLLGDSALYLCASSSTGTPTYEQYFGPGTRLTVT.

The chain combines TRBV11-2 with TRBJ2-7; possible D gene TRBD2, 5 bases. CDR3 length: 14 residues. Germline V gene lookup returns CDR1 SGHAT and CDR2 FQNNGV. V lost 5 bases to trimming and J lost 9 bases, with 20 bases between them. The CDR3 nucleotides are TGTGCCAGCAGCCCCCTTAAAGACTACTTAAGGCAGTACTTC. Translating it yields CASSPLKDYLRQYF.

This clone appeared a single time. The chain combines TRBV5-1 with TRBJ2-1; TRBD2 matches at 8 bases. Losses at the gene ends were 2 bases for V and 3 bases for J; bases not matched to a gene: 4. Germline lookup yields CDR1 SGHRS and CDR2 YFSETQ. This CDR3 comprises 15 residues. The CDR3: CASSLAGDIYNEQFF. CDR3 sequence (DNA): TGCGCCAGCAGCTTAGCGGGAGACATCTACAATGAGCAGTTCTTC.

CDR3 residues: CASSDTPGSYQPQHF. CDR3 bases: TGTGCCAGCAGTGACACTCCGGGTTCCTATCAGCCCCAGCATTTT. This chain connects TRBV6-1 to TRBJ1-5, with D unresolved. The CDR3 consists of 15 residues. V lost 3 bases to trimming and J lost 5 bases, with 14 bases between them. Germline CDR1 MNHNS, CDR2 SASEGT.

This chain connects TRBV6-5 to TRBJ1-2; D may be TRBD1 (6 bases). V lost 2 bases to trimming and J lost 7 bases, with 17 bases between them. CDR1 is MNHEY and CDR2 is SVGAGI in the germline V gene. The CDR3 is 15 residues long. Here the CDR3 reads CASSYETGGSSGYTF. CDR3 DNA sequence: TGTGCCAGCAGTTACGAGACAGGTGGGAGCTCTGGCTACACCTTC.

This clone was recorded a few times. CDR3 DNA: TGTGCCAGCAGCCGCGGGGTTACCTACGAGCAGTACTTC. It codes for CASSRGVTYEQYF. This chain uses TRBV4-2 with TRBJ2-7; tentatively, D is TRBD2 (6 bases). This CDR3 has 13 amino acids. V was trimmed by 4 bases and J by 2 bases, leaving 9 bases between them. Germline CDR1 LGHNA, CDR2 YNFKEQ.